The present entry profiles one T cell receptor beta chain with its context. Participants were aged 18 to 89 years from 20 to 30 US areas. How the authors handled the data: Estimates of nucleated cell counts were drawn from the amplification of reference gene primers. Repertoires were generated with immunoSEQ multiplex PCR, while TCRdb's copy carries only in-frame clones and drops some. V, J and clone size were drawn from that table, and D and trimming were deduced from the DNA. Of 200,000 to 250,000 clones listed, 84% are singletons. The data were obtained in a study of blood T cell repertoires in COVID-19. Specimen: PBMCs or T cells enriched from blood (not recorded which). This TCR came from a woman aged 40-49 years who had recovered from COVID-19.

The CDR3 loop reads CASSLDGRGGDTQYF. CDR3 nucleotides: TGTGCCAGCAGCTTGGACGGGAGGGGAGGAGATACGCAGTATTTT. This chain uses TRBV7-2 with TRBJ2-3; 8 nucleotides align to TRBD2. J gave up 5 bases and V 3 bases, and 7 bases lay outside the gene matches. The CDR3 is made up of 15 amino acids. Germline lookup yields CDR1 SGHTA and CDR2 FQGNSA.